This T cell receptor (beta chain) derives from a study of T cells in Graves' hyperthyroidism and ophthalmopathy. Study results and caveats: Blood also carried most thyroid clonotypes expanded above 0.001. The authors' 13 V-J model separated ophthalmopathy from stable hyperthyroidism.

RNA transcripts provided the source from which TCR beta CDR3 regions were amplified. The HTBI set primed first-round TCR CDR3 RT-PCR. Via MiXCR, TCRdb re-called the multiplex PCR reads, giving one row per CDR3 protein. This table holds 300,000 to 400,000 distinct CDR3 sequences, roughly 14% found once. In this sample, this clonotype turned up many times. Antigen specificity is unknown. Source material for PBMCs was more than 7.5 ml fresh peripheral blood. Deletions cut 1 base from V and 9 bases from J, with 10 bases between. CDR3 length equals 12 residues. The germline CDR1 and CDR2 sequences are DFQATT and SNEGSKA (reference sequence).

This sequence joins TRBV20-1 and TRBJ2-1; the D gene is possibly TRBD2 (6 bases). Sequencing used blood. The clonotype originates from a young woman with Graves' hyperthyroidism. The CDR3 sequence: CSARGRRAEQFF. CDR3 sequence (DNA): TGCAGTGCTAGAGGCCGGAGGGCTGAGCAGTTCTTC.